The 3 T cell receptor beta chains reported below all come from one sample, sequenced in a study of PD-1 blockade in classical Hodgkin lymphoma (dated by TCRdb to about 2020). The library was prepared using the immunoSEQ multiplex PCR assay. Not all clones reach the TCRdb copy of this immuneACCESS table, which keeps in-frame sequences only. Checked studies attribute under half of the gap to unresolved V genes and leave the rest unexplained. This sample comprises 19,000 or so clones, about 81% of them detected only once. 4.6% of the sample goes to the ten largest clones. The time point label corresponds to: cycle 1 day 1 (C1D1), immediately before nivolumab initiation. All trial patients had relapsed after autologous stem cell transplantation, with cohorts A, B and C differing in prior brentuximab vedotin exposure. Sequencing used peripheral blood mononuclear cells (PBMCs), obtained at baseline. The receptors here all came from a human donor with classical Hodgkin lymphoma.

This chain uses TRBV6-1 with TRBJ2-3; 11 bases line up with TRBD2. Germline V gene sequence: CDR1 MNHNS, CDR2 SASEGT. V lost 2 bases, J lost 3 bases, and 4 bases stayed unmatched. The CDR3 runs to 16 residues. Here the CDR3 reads CASSEQRLAGTDTQYF. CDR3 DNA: TGTGCCAGCAGTGAACAGAGACTAGCGGGAACAGATACGCAGTATTTT.

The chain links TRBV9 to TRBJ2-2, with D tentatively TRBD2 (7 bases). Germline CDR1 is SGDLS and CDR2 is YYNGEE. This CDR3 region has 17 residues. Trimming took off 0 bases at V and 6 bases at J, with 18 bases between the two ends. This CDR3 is CASSVGPAGEGPGELFF. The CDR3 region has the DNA TGTGCCAGCAGCGTAGGCCCCGCAGGGGAGGGCCCCGGGGAGCTGTTTTTT.

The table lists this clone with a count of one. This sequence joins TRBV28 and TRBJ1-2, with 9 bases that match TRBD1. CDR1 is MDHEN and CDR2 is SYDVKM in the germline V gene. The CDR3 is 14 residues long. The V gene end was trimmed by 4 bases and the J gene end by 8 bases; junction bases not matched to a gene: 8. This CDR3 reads CASSSHRGLGGYTF. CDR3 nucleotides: TGTGCCAGCAGTTCCCACAGGGGGCTGGGAGGCTACACCTTC.